The present TCR beta chain was sequenced within a study of cytomegalovirus exposure and HLA in healthy donors. Findings and caveats of the study: The number of N-insertions in an Asian-associated ancestry cluster was reportedly below the approximately 700-donor mean in a later analysis. CMV antigen specificity of a few CMV-associated chains was confirmed in vitro. A later analysis associated 15,000 to 20,000 TCR beta sequences with HLA alleles at a 0.05 false discovery rate. The study reported that TCR beta sequences accurately predicted HLA-A and HLA-B alleles in most subjects.

Comments on this clone: Its antigen is still unknown.

With 60 Vbeta and 13 Jbeta primers, the PCR was carried out. This table comes from immunoSEQ multiplex PCR, and its TCRdb copy is limited to in-frame clones, with some not included. The data show around 110,000 clones, roughly three quarters seen once. CDR1 and CDR2 from the germline V gene are MNHEY and SMNVEV (reference sequence). The V end was cut by 7 bases, the J end by 1 base, with 34 bases between. This CDR3 contains 21 residues. The sequence was collected from a woman aged 18 to 35 in good health and CMV-seronegative. Sequenced sample: PBMCs. J is TRBJ1-2 and V is TRBV27; possible D gene TRBD1, 5 bases. The DNA for the CDR3 is TGTGCCAGCAATCCTATGGGAGGGCCGGGGACGGTCCAAAGTGGTAACTATGGCTACACCTTC. This sequence encodes CASNPMGGPGTVQSGNYGYTF.